This T cell receptor beta chain was observed in a study of shared clonotypes between healthy human individuals. Study summary: Donors had three CD4 naive, three CD4 memory, two CD8 naive and one CD8 memory plate apiece.

Worth noting for this clone: The antigen is not known.

Both subsets, CD45RA+ naive and CD45RA-negative memory, were split from the CD4+ cells. General study results and limits: Non-shared clonotypes were found to have lower generation probabilities than the clonotypes that were shared by all four of the sorted-subset donors. Four donors held about 5% of naive CD4 clonotypes in common.

Assay: immunoSEQ multiplex PCR; the TCRdb copy retains only in-frame clones and omits some. This sample has around 990,000 clones, with around three quarters found just once. The receptor's source is a man aged 18 to 29 in good health. Some clones in this sample may be carry-over from other donors' samples. The specimen was memory CD4+ T cells from PBMCs. Specified subset: CD45RA-negative fraction.

In DNA, the CDR3 is TGTGCCAGCACCCTCCCCGAACAGGGGGTAGGCTATGGCTACACCTTC. Translating gives CASTLPEQGVGYGYTF. J is TRBJ1-2 and V is TRBV28; TRBD1 matches 8 bases. V trimming: 7 bases; J trimming: 4 bases; junction bases outside the gene matches: 14. Germline V gene sequence: CDR1 MDHEN, CDR2 SYDVKM. CDR3 length: 16 residues.